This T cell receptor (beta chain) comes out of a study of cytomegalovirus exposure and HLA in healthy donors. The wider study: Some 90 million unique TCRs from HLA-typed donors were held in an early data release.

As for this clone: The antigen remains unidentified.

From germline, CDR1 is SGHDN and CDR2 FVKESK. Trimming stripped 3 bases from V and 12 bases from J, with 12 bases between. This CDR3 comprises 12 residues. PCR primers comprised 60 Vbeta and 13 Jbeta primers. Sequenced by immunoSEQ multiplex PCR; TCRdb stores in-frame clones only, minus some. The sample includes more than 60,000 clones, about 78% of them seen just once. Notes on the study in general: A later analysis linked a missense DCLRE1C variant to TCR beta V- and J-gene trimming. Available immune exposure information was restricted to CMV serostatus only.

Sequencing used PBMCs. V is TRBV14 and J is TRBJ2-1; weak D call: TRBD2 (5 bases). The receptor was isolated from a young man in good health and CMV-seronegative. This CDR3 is CASSHSLGGQFF. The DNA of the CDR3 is TGTGCCAGCAGCCATTCTTTAGGAGGGCAGTTCTTC.